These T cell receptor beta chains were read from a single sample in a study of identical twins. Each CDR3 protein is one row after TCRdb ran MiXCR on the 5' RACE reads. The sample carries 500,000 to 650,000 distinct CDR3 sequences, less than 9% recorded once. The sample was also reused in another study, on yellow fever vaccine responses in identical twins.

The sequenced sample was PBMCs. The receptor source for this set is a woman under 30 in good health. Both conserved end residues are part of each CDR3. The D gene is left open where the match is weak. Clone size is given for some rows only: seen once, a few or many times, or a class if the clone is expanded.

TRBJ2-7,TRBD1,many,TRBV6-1,CASSNDRAYEQYF,TGTGCCAGCAGCAACGACAGGGCCTACGAGCAGTACTTC
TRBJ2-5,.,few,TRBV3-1,CASSQRPVLGYQETQYF,TGTGCCAGCAGCCAACGACCCGTACTGGGGTACCAAGAGACCCAGTACTTC
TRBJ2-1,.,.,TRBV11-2,CASSLEPGRSSYNEQFF,TGTGCCAGCAGCTTAGAACCAGGGAGAAGCTCCTACAATGAGCAGTTCTTC
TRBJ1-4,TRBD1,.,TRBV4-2,CASRPPGTAGEKLFF,TGTGCCAGCAGGCCGCCCGGGACAGCTGGGGAAAAACTGTTTTTT
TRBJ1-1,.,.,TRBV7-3,CASSFTRGGEAFF,TGTGCCAGCAGCTTCACCCGTGGGGGTGAAGCTTTCTTT
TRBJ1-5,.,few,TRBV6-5,CASSYRGTGNQPQHF,TGTGCCAGCAGTTATCGCGGAACAGGGAATCAGCCCCAGCATTTT
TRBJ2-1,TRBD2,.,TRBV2,CAISSNSPGTSSYNEQFF,TGTGCCATCAGTTCAAACTCGCCCGGGACTAGCAGCTACAATGAGCAGTTCTTC
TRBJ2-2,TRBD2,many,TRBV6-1,CASSPGGGSNTGELFF,TGTGCCAGCAGCCCTGGGGGGGGTTCCAACACCGGGGAGCTGTTTTTT
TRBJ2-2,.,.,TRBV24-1,CATSDPTGTGELFF,TGTGCCACCAGTGATCCGACCGGGACCGGGGAGCTGTTTTTT
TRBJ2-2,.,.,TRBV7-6,CASSLTPDTGELFF,TGTGCCAGCAGCTTGACACCTGACACCGGGGAGCTGTTTTTT
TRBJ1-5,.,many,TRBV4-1,CASSQGVAGQNSNQPQHF,TGCGCCAGCAGCCAAGGAGTTGCGGGACAAAATAGCAATCAGCCCCAGCATTTT
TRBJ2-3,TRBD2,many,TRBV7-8,CASSLGQGLAESTDTQYF,TGTGCCAGCAGCTTAGGGCAGGGACTAGCGGAGAGCACAGATACGCAGTATTTT
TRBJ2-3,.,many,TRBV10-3,CAISGQKSTDTQYF,TGTGCCATCAGCGGACAGAAAAGCACAGATACGCAGTATTTT
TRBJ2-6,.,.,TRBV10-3,CAIKVSGANVLTF,TGTGCCATCAAAGTCTCTGGGGCCAACGTCCTGACTTTC
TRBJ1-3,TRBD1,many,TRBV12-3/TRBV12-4,CASRTGASGGNTIYF,TGTGCCAGCAGGACAGGGGCCTCCGGAGGAAACACCATATATTTT
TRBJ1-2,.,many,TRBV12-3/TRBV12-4,CASSLGSRTYGYTF,TGTGCCAGCAGTTTAGGGTCACGGACCTATGGCTACACCTTC
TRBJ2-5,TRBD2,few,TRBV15,CATSREASGRETQYF,TGTGCCACCAGCAGAGAGGCTAGCGGAAGGGAGACCCAGTACTTC
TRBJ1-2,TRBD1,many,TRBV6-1,CASSQGQGNYGYTF,TGTGCCAGCAGTCAGGGACAGGGTAACTATGGCTACACCTTC
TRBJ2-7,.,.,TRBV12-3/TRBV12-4,CASSIQNEQYF,TGTGCCAGCAGTATACAGAACGAGCAGTACTTC
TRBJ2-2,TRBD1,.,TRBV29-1,CSVEDRGRDRGTGELFF,TGCAGCGTTGAAGATCGGGGTCGGGACAGGGGAACCGGGGAGCTGTTTTTT
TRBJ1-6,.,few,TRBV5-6,CASSFQGLNSPLHF,TGTGCCAGCAGCTTTCAGGGGCTTAATTCACCCCTCCACTTT
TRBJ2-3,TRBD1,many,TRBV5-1,CASSSTGSQTDTQYF,TGCGCCAGCAGCTCGACAGGGTCCCAGACAGATACGCAGTATTTT
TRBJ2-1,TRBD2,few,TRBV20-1,CSAPTPGLDYNEQFF,TGCAGTGCCCCCACTCCGGGACTAGATTACAATGAGCAGTTCTTC
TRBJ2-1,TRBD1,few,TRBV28,CASSLRTGDWYNEQFF,TGTGCCAGCAGTTTACGGACAGGGGATTGGTACAATGAGCAGTTCTTC
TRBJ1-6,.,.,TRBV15,CATSRARQNSPLHF,TGTGCCACCAGCAGAGCGAGACAGAATTCACCCCTCCACTTT
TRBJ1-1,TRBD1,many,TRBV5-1,CASSWGTAPLRVNTEAFF,TGCGCCAGCAGCTGGGGGACAGCCCCTCTGCGGGTGAACACTGAAGCTTTCTTT
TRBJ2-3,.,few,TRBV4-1,CASSQGVPGGKADTQYF,TGCGCCAGCAGCCAAGGGGTTCCAGGGGGGAAGGCAGATACGCAGTATTTT
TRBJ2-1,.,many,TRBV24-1,CATSDAQGPGSYNEQFF,TGTGCCACCAGTGACGCCCAGGGGCCGGGGTCCTACAATGAGCAGTTCTTC
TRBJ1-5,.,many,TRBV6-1,CASSEAEAGGQPQHF,TGTGCCAGCAGTGAAGCGGAGGCTGGGGGTCAGCCCCAGCATTTT
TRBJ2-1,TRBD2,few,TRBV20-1,CSAPGLAGVPYNEQFF,TGCAGTGCTCCGGGACTAGCGGGGGTACCCTACAATGAGCAGTTCTTC